The 12 T cell receptor beta chains below were found in one sample sequenced in a study of OX40 agonist ivuxolimab in advanced cancers. The method was immunoSEQ multiplex PCR; TCRdb's version includes in-frame clones alone and lacks a portion of them. This sample has about 27,000 clones, with around 83% found just once. The material was CD4+ or CD8+ T cells sorted from blood, obtained in a trial of the OX40 agonist ivuxolimab. The source of these receptors is an adult with an advanced solid tumor such as melanoma, head and neck, liver or kidney cancer.

This rearrangement joins TRBV2 to TRBJ2-1, with 8 bases lining up with TRBD2. The CDR3 spans 14 residues. Germline V gives CDR1 SNHLY, CDR2 FYNNEI. V lost 7 bases, J lost 10 bases, and 12 bases stayed unmatched. The CDR3 is CASKSAGVKDEQFF. CDR3 DNA sequence: TGTGCCAGCAAATCAGCGGGAGTGAAAGACGAGCAGTTCTTC.

The rearrangement links TRBV5-4 to TRBJ2-7, with 7 positions matching TRBD2. The J segment lost 7 bases and the V segment lost 2 bases, leaving 3 bases of the junction unmatched. Germline V gene data show CDR1 as SGHNT and CDR2 as YYREEE (reference sequence). This CDR3 comprises 12 residues. The CDR3 DNA is TGTGCCAGCAGCTTTGTGGGAGGGGAGCAGTACTTC. Its protein is CASSFVGGEQYF. The complete variable domain, with remaining parts taken from reference TRBV5-4 and TRBJ2-7, reads ETGVTQSPTHLIKTRGQQVTLRCSSQSGHNTVSWYQQALGQGPQFIFQYYREEENGRGNFPPRFSGLQFPNYSSELNVNALELDDSALYLCASSFVGGEQYFGPGTRLTVT.

The chain recombines TRBV5-6 with TRBJ2-7; no clear D. Germline V gene sequence: CDR1 SGHDT, CDR2 YYEEEE. V was shortened by 4 bases and J by 0 bases, with 8 bases between the two germline ends. This CDR3 has 13 residues. In nucleotides, the CDR3 is TGTGCCAGCAGCCCTCAGGACTCCTACGAGCAGTACTTC. Translation gives CASSPQDSYEQYF.

The chain recombines TRBV10-2 with TRBJ2-7; tentative D call: TRBD1 (6 bases). CDR3 size: 14 residues. V lost 5 bases, J lost 4 bases, and 15 bases lay in between. Germline lookup yields CDR1 WSHSY and CDR2 SAAADI. The CDR3 protein is CASSMGALRYEQYF. The CDR3 DNA reads as TGCGCCAGCAGTATGGGGGCCCTAAGGTACGAGCAGTACTTC.

DNA of the CDR3: TGCGCCAGCAGCCCCGGGACTAGCGGGGCCTACGAGCAGTACTTC. Its translation is CASSPGTSGAYEQYF. The genes are TRBV4-1 and TRBJ2-7; 13 positions agree with TRBD2. The CDR3 is made up of 15 amino acids. V lost 4 bases to trimming and J lost 2 bases; unmatched junction nucleotides: 2. Germline CDR1 and CDR2: MGHRA and YSYEKL.

V and J are TRBV15 and TRBJ1-6; 7 bases agree with TRBD1. Per germline, CDR1 LNHNV and CDR2 YYDKDF (reference sequence). The junction had 9 bases not matched to a gene; V was cut back by 3 bases and J by 10 bases. This CDR3 is built from 15 residues. The CDR3 coding sequence is TGTGCCACCAGCAGTCACCGGGACAGCCACTCACCCCTCCACTTT. It encodes CATSSHRDSHSPLHF.

This rearrangement joins TRBV23-1 to TRBJ2-7; the D gene is possibly TRBD2 (6 bases). TRBV23-1 is an ORF, and what it does is uncertain. The CDR3 totals 16 residues. Trimming cost V 0 bases and J 0 bases, with 12 bases left between them. Here the CDR3 DNA reads TGCGCCAGCAGTCAATCAGGGAGGCGCCACTCCTACGAGCAGTACTTC. This codes for CASSQSGRRHSYEQYF.

The CDR3 loop is CATSRDRARGETQYF. The CDR3 DNA is TGTGCCACCAGCAGAGATCGGGCTAGGGGTGAGACCCAGTACTTC. This chain uses TRBV15 with TRBJ2-5; D is possibly TRBD1 (5 bases). Germline values: CDR1 LNHNV, CDR2 YYDKDF (reference sequence). V was shortened by 0 bases and J by 5 bases, with 13 bases between the two germline ends. The CDR3 sequence is 15 residues long. The whole variable domain, filled in from reference TRBV15 and TRBJ2-5, reads DAMVIQNPRYQVTQFGKPVTLSCSQTLNHNVMYWYQQKSSQAPKLLFHYYDKDFNNEADTPDNFQSRRPNTSFCFLDIRSPGLGDTAMYLCATSRDRARGETQYFGPGTRLLVL.

This clone has a handful of counts. The chain uses TRBV7-2 and TRBJ2-7; D could derive from TRBD1 or TRBD2 (5 bases each). The CDR3 loop spans 14 amino acids. Germline V CDR1 and CDR2: SGHTA, FQGNSA. V was clipped by 2 bases and J by 2 bases, with 10 bases between them. In DNA, the CDR3 is TGTGCCAGCAGCTTATTAACGGGACCCTACGAGCAGTACTTC. Its translation: CASSLLTGPYEQYF.

The chain joins TRBV9 to TRBJ1-2; a possible D gene is TRBD1 (5 bases). The CDR3 has 12 residues. The V end was cut by 5 bases, the J end by 8 bases, with 13 bases between. From germline, CDR1 is SGDLS and CDR2 YYNGEE. The CDR3 DNA is TGTGCCAGCAGGGGGCTGCATTTCGGCTACACCTTC. Protein sequence: CASRGLHFGYTF.

V is TRBV5-4 and J is TRBJ2-7, with D perhaps given as TRBD1 or TRBD2 (5 bases each). The CDR3 covers 14 residues. Trimming took 3 bases from V and 2 from J, leaving 12 bases between them. Per the germline V gene, CDR1 is SGHNT and CDR2 is YYREEE (reference sequence). The CDR3 bases are TGTGCCAGCAGCTGGGGGACCAGTCCCTACGAGCAGTACTTC. Its translation is CASSWGTSPYEQYF.

V and J are TRBV14 and TRBJ1-2; 9 positions match TRBD1. The CDR3 length is 15 residues. V shed 3 bases and J 6 bases; nucleotides not matched to a gene: 8. Germline V gene lookup returns CDR1 SGHDN and CDR2 FVKESK. The CDR3 sequence is CASSHVGQGNNGYTF. DNA for the CDR3: TGTGCCAGCAGCCATGTCGGACAGGGGAACAATGGCTACACCTTC.